The T cell receptor (beta chain) described here comes from a study of brain metastases from non-small cell lung cancer. The study, taken as a whole, reports: Brain metastases had lower T-cell infiltration than primary tumors. Paired brain metastases and primary tumors largely shared TCR repertoires. Compared with their matched primary tumors, around 69% of brain metastases showed expanded T-cell clones.

This clone was counted a few times. What it recognizes is unknown. Data came from immunoSEQ multiplex PCR; TCRdb stores just in-frame clones and leaves some out. The sample lists fewer than 15,000 clones, about 80% seen once, with roughly 7.7% in the top ten. The sample taken for sequencing was primary lung tumor tissue. The source is a donor at least 40 years old with non-small cell lung cancer.

CDR3 DNA: TGCGCCAGCAGCCAAGATCCCGACAGGGGGGATATCCTGAACACTGAAGCTTTCTTT. Encoded protein: CASSQDPDRGDILNTEAFF. The chain combines TRBV4-1 with TRBJ1-1, with 9 bases aligning to TRBD1. The V gene end was trimmed by 0 bases and the J gene end by 0 bases; junction bases not matched to a gene: 11. Germline assignment: CDR1 MGHRA and CDR2 YSYEKL. CDR3 length: 19 residues.